The 5 T cell receptor beta chains presented below share a single source sample, sequenced in a study of shared clonotypes between healthy human individuals. The table came from immunoSEQ multiplex PCR; TCRdb's copy has only in-frame clones and leaves some out. The table includes hundreds of thousands of clones, 96% detected once. Naive CD8 cells lacked CD45RO and underwent positive selection for CCR7, leaving out terminally differentiated effector memory CD45RA+ cells. The sequenced sample was naive CD8+ T cells sorted from blood. Receptors were obtained from a woman aged 30 to 39 in good health.

V and J are TRBV27 and TRBJ2-7; tentatively, D is TRBD1 or TRBD2 (5 bases each). The CDR3 is made up of 16 amino acids. Germline V gives CDR1 MNHEY, CDR2 SMNVEV (reference sequence). The V gene lost 6 bases and the J gene lost 5 bases, with 23 bases spanning the gap. The CDR3 region has the DNA TGTGCCAGCAGCCCCTCAATAGATGGGGGAAACAACGAGCAGTACTTC. Translating gives CASSPSIDGGNNEQYF.

The chain combines TRBV30 with TRBJ1-2; D gene uncertain. Germline assignment: CDR1 GTSNPN and CDR2 SVGIG (reference sequence). Trimming shortened V by 5 bases and J by 12 bases, and 7 bases separated the two germline ends. The CDR3 is made up of 8 amino acids. The CDR3 nucleotides read TGTGCCTGGGAGTATAACACCTTC. It specifies CAWEYNTF.

V and J are TRBV6-5 and TRBJ2-7; D gene uncertain. The CDR3 runs to 11 residues. Germline V gene data show CDR1 as MNHEY and CDR2 as SVGAGI. V was pared by 2 bases and J by 7 bases, with 6 bases between. The CDR3: CASSYGTEQYF. Written as DNA, the CDR3 is TGTGCCAGCAGTTACGGAACGGAGCAGTACTTC.

The chain combines TRBV19 with TRBJ2-1, with 8 bases aligning to TRBD2. Trimming at V came to 2 bases and at J to 4 bases, leaving 4 bases not matched to a gene. Germline CDR1 and CDR2: LNHDA and SQIVND (reference sequence). This CDR3 is built from 15 residues. Written as DNA, the CDR3 is TGTGCCAGTAGTATATCACTAGCGGAATACAATGAGCAGTTCTTC. Amino acid sequence: CASSISLAEYNEQFF.

V usage is TRBV7-9 and J usage is TRBJ2-2; weak D call: TRBD2 (5 bases). Germline V CDR1 and CDR2: SEHNR, FQNEAQ (reference sequence). The V gene lost 5 bases and the J gene lost 2 bases, with 15 bases spanning the gap. The CDR3 is 16 amino acids. DNA of the CDR3: TGTGCCAGCAGCCTGCGGGCCGCGGCTAACACCGGGGAGCTGTTTTTT. As protein: CASSLRAAANTGELFF.